The next 12 T cell receptor beta chains were all read from a single sample in a study of a mutant IDH1 vaccine in newly diagnosed glioma (TCRdb year 2021). The time point label corresponds to: week 5, during vaccination. Every vaccine dose consisted of 300 ug of a 20-mer mutant IDH1 peptide in Montanide, administered subcutaneously together with topical imiquimod. Their target antigens are unknown. Preparation of the library involved the immunoSEQ multiplex PCR assay. The table was pulled from immuneACCESS by TCRdb, which kept in-frame rearrangements only. Such tables lose some clones; where checked, under half of the loss comes from unresolved V genes, and the rest has no known cause. The sample table records fewer than 100,000 clones; 91% of these occur just once. The ten top clones hold roughly 0.6% of the sample. The source was PBMCs, collected from a glioma patient whose treatment included an IDH1 peptide vaccine. These receptors came from a woman aged 50 to 60 with glioma.

The gene calls are TRBV2 and TRBJ1-1; the D is unclear. Germline V lookup: CDR1 SNHLY, CDR2 FYNNEI. Trimming shortened V by 7 bases and J by 1 base, and 13 bases separated the two germline ends. The CDR3 covers 14 residues. The CDR3 spells CASTPRRGNTEAFF. For the CDR3, the DNA is TGTGCCAGCACCCCGCGGCGGGGGAACACTGAAGCTTTCTTT. Supplemented by reference TRBV2 and TRBJ1-1, the full variable domain reads EPEVTQTPSHQVTQMGQEVILRCVPISNHLYFYWYRQILGQKVEFLVSFYNNEISEKSEIFDDQFSVERPDGSNFTLKIRSTKLEDSAMYFCASTPRRGNTEAFFGQGTRLTVV.

The chain is built from TRBV28 and TRBJ2-3; no clear D gene. The CDR3 contains 14 residues. Trimming pared 6 bases from V and 1 base from J, leaving 11 bases between. CDR1 is MDHEN and CDR2 is SYDVKM in the germline V gene. CDR3 nucleotides: TGTGCCAGCAGGCGGAACCTTCGCACAGATACGCAGTATTTT. Translated, it gives CASRRNLRTDTQYF.

In this sample, this clone turned up a few times. V usage is TRBV2 and J usage is TRBJ1-5; possible D gene TRBD1, 6 bases. The CDR3 contains 16 residues. The germline V gene has CDR1 SNHLY and CDR2 FYNNEI. Trimming removed 6 bases at V and 0 bases at J, with 15 bases between. CDR3: CASRAPQGYSNQPQHF. As DNA, the CDR3 is TGTGCCAGCAGGGCCCCACAGGGATATAGCAATCAGCCCCAGCATTTT.

V gene TRBV5-1 combines with J gene TRBJ2-7, with TRBD1 identical over 8 bases. The V and J ends lost 4 bases and 0 bases, in that order; junction bases with no gene match: 9. CDR1 and CDR2 (germline): SGHRS, YFSETQ. The CDR3 extends over 16 amino acids. In nucleotides, the CDR3 is TGCGCCAGCAGCAAGGGACGGACAGGGTTCTCCTACGAGCAGTACTTC. Amino acids: CASSKGRTGFSYEQYF.

This clone was detected once. The chain links TRBV6-5 to TRBJ2-7; 7 positions match TRBD2. The CDR3 is 14 amino acids. V shed 2 bases, J shed 0 bases, and the junction held 1 base outside the gene matches. Looked up from germline, CDR1 is MNHEY and CDR2 is SVGAGI. The CDR3 reads CASSYRDYSYEQYF. DNA for the CDR3: TGTGCCAGCAGTTACCGGGACTACTCCTACGAGCAGTACTTC.

Notes on this clone: Other DNA variants within this sample encode the same CDR3. The chain employs TRBV27 and TRBJ1-5; D may be TRBD1 (6 bases). Trimming pared 8 bases from V and 0 bases from J, leaving 11 bases between. Germline V gene data show CDR1 as MNHEY and CDR2 as SMNVEV (reference sequence). CDR3 length: 14 residues. CDR3 loop: CASRLGGSNQPQHF. CDR3 in DNA: TGTGCCAGCCGTCTAGGGGGTAGCAATCAGCCCCAGCATTTT.

This clone was counted between two and nine times. The rearrangement uses TRBV5-1 and TRBJ2-5; D is ambiguous. CDR1 SGHRS and CDR2 YFSETQ come from the germline V gene. V was pared by 0 bases and J by 4 bases, with 10 bases between. The CDR3 length is 14 residues. The DNA for the CDR3 is TGCGCCAGCAGCTTGGGGAAGGGTGGAGAGACCCAGTACTTC. This gives the protein CASSLGKGGETQYF.

This clone showed up just once. The chain is built from TRBV4-2 and TRBJ2-1; either TRBD1 or TRBD2 may fit D (5 bases each). In germline, CDR1 is LGHNA, CDR2 YNFKEQ. V gave up 9 bases and J gave up 3 bases, with 21 bases separating them. The CDR3 has 16 amino acids. CDR3 nucleotide sequence: TGTGCCAGTTCCCGACAGTTAAGCGGAGACTACAATGAGCAGTTCTTC. Translating it yields CASSRQLSGDYNEQFF.

The chain is built from TRBV2 and TRBJ1-5; D may be TRBD1 (5 bases). The V end was cut by 5 bases, the J end by 6 bases, with 11 bases between. CDR1 is SNHLY and CDR2 is FYNNEI in the germline V gene. The CDR3 extends over 13 amino acids. The CDR3 loop reads CASSLGVAQPQHF. CDR3 coding DNA: TGTGCCAGCAGTCTAGGGGTTGCTCAGCCCCAGCATTTT. The complete variable domain, with remaining parts taken from reference TRBV2 and TRBJ1-5, reads EPEVTQTPSHQVTQMGQEVILRCVPISNHLYFYWYRQILGQKVEFLVSFYNNEISEKSEIFDDQFSVERPDGSNFTLKIRSTKLEDSAMYFCASSLGVAQPQHFGDGTRLSIL.

This chain joins TRBV7-2 and TRBJ2-7; D may be TRBD1 (5 bases). The CDR3 contains 14 residues. The ends were cut back, 1 base at V and 1 base at J, with 8 bases in the middle. Germline lookup yields CDR1 SGHTA and CDR2 FQGNSA. DNA for the CDR3: TGTGCCAGCAGCTTAGAAAGGGGTTCCTACGAGCAGTACTTC. It is translated as CASSLERGSYEQYF.

The V and J genes are TRBV2 and TRBJ2-6, with a possible D match to TRBD1 (6 bases). The CDR3 runs to 16 residues. CDR1 and CDR2 (germline): SNHLY, FYNNEI. V was pared by 2 bases and J by 4 bases, with 12 bases between. DNA for the CDR3: TGTGCCAGCAGTGAACCTACAGGGTCCGGGGCCAACGTCCTGACTTTC. Its translation is CASSEPTGSGANVLTF.

The J gene is TRBJ1-5, the V gene TRBV28, with no clear D. Germline V gene lookup returns CDR1 MDHEN and CDR2 SYDVKM. V was pared by 3 bases and J by 4 bases, with 10 bases between. The CDR3 consists of 14 residues. CDR3 sequence (DNA): TGTGCCAGCAGTTTGTCCACCCGAAATCAGCCCCAGCATTTT. It translates to CASSLSTRNQPQHF.